Below, 5 T cell receptor beta chains from the same sample are listed, as sequenced in a study of blood T cell repertoires in COVID-19. TCRdb's copy holds only in-frame clones and misses some; the assay was immunoSEQ multiplex PCR. The sample lists roughly 360,000 clones, around 87% occurring once. Material for sequencing was PBMCs or T cells enriched from blood (not recorded which). These receptors came from a man aged 30 to 39 who had recovered from COVID-19.

This chain joins TRBV25-1 and TRBJ1-2, with a tentative D call TRBD1 (6 bases). In germline, CDR1 is MGHDK, CDR2 SYGVNS. The CDR3 length is 13 residues. V lost 8 bases, J lost 5 bases, and 15 bases lay in between. CDR3 coding DNA: TGTGCCAGCGAGTGGGGGGGCGCGTATGGCTACACCTTC. Translation: CASEWGGAYGYTF.

The chain carries TRBV10-3 and TRBJ1-1; D not certain. The CDR3 has 13 amino acids. Germline V CDR1 and CDR2: ENHRY, SYGVKD. The ends were cut back, 5 bases at V and 6 bases at J, with 13 bases in the middle. The CDR3 coding sequence is TGTGCCATCAGTCCGCGGGAGGTCGCTGAAGCTTTCTTT. Its protein product is CAISPREVAEAFF.

Regarding this clone: The sample holds other DNA sequences that translate to the same CDR3. The rearrangement links TRBV19 to TRBJ1-1, with no clear D. The CDR3 totals 11 residues. The V end was cut by 3 bases, the J end by 5 bases, with 4 bases between. Germline assignment: CDR1 LNHDA and CDR2 SQIVND (reference sequence). CDR3 sequence (DNA): TGTGCCAGTAGTATCTATACTGAAGCTTTCTTT. Amino acids: CASSIYTEAFF.

V is TRBV13 and J is TRBJ2-7; D is unresolved. This CDR3 region has 13 residues. V was cut by 3 bases and J by 0 bases, with 6 bases left in between. The germline CDR1 and CDR2 sequences are PRHDT and FYEKMQ (reference sequence). CDR3 residues: CASSFWPSYEQYF. As DNA, the CDR3 is TGTGCCAGCAGCTTCTGGCCCTCCTACGAGCAGTACTTC.

The chain uses TRBV3-1 (or the pseudogene TRBV3-2) and TRBJ2-7; 8 nucleotides line up with TRBD1. Germline-derived CDR1 and CDR2 are LGHDT and YNNKEL (reference sequence). The CDR3 has 12 residues. The junction had 9 bases not matched to a gene; V was cut back by 5 bases and J by 12 bases. The CDR3 DNA is TGTGCCAGCAGCTCGGACAGGGCATCGCTGTACTTC. Its translation is CASSSDRASLYF.